This passage covers 26 T cell receptor beta chains from one sample sequenced in a study of shared clonotypes between healthy human individuals. The repertoire was sequenced with immunoSEQ multiplex PCR; TCRdb's copy has only in-frame clones and lacks some. This sample has about 710,000 clones; 55% to 85% occur once, and the top ten carry around 1.7%. The sequencing input was memory CD4+ T cells sorted from blood. The subset: CD45RA-negative fraction. Every receptor here comes from a woman in her thirties in good health.

This clone has a handful of counts. The rearrangement uses TRBV2 and TRBJ1-3; the D gene is possibly TRBD1 (5 bases). CDR1 is SNHLY, CDR2 FYNNEI, per germline. The CDR3 is 14 amino acids. V was pared by 6 bases and J by 5 bases, with 14 bases between. This CDR3 is CASRPTEVRNTIYF. CDR3 DNA sequence: TGTGCCAGCAGGCCGACAGAGGTTCGAAACACCATATATTTT.

This clone came up many times. At one end, the junction sequence differs from germline, possibly due to a read error. The chain uses TRBV19 and TRBJ2-5; D is unclear. The CDR3 runs to 14 residues. Germline values: CDR1 LNHDA, CDR2 SQIVND (reference sequence). CDR3 coding DNA: TGTGCCAGTAGTGTAGACGGTATCCAAGAGACCCAGTACTTC. Its translation is CASSVDGIQETQYF.

The V and J genes are TRBV15 and TRBJ2-7; D perhaps matches TRBD1 (6 bases). Germline CDR1 is LNHNV and CDR2 is YYDKDF (reference sequence). CDR3 length equals 14 residues. Trimming stripped 8 bases from V and 1 base from J, with 15 bases between. The CDR3 reads CATSVTGQSYEQYF. The CDR3, as DNA: TGTGCCACCTCAGTCACAGGGCAGTCCTACGAGCAGTACTTC.

This clone was detected only once. The chain links TRBV6-5 to TRBJ1-1; possibly TRBD1 for D (5 bases). Germline CDR1 MNHEY, CDR2 SVGAGI. This CDR3 spans 15 amino acids. V was clipped by 0 bases and J by 7 bases, with 15 bases between them. The CDR3 protein is CASSYSYKGRLEAFF. The CDR3 coding sequence is TGTGCCAGCAGTTACTCGTACAAGGGACGCCTTGAAGCTTTCTTT.

V usage is TRBV5-4 and J usage is TRBJ2-7; 7 nucleotides match TRBD2. The germline CDR1 and CDR2 sequences are SGHNT and YYREEE (reference sequence). Unmatched junction bases numbered 7, after V lost 0 bases and J lost 4 bases. The CDR3 runs 15 residues. Here the CDR3 reads CASSLEEGGMYEQYF. The CDR3 nucleotides read TGTGCCAGCAGCTTGGAGGAGGGAGGGATGTACGAGCAGTACTTC.

V gene TRBV27 combines with J gene TRBJ2-5; 9 positions agree with TRBD1. From germline, CDR1 is MNHEY and CDR2 SMNVEV (reference sequence). This CDR3 has 16 residues. The trim removed 4 bases at V and 7 bases at J, leaving 13 bases unmatched. The DNA of the CDR3 is TGTGCCAGCAGTTCCAGGACAGGGGACACCTCTCGGACCCAGTACTTC. Encoded protein: CASSSRTGDTSRTQYF.

The chain carries TRBV6-1 and TRBJ1-4, with 10 bases fitting TRBD1. CDR1 and CDR2 (germline): MNHNS, SASEGT. Trimming took 3 bases from V and 2 from J; bases not matched to a gene: 6. This CDR3 spans 17 amino acids. CDR3 bases: TGTGCCAGCAGTGACCGGGACAGGGGATTTACTAATGAAAAACTGTTTTTT. It specifies CASSDRDRGFTNEKLFF.

On this clone: Being one base from a much bigger clone, this may be a read error. Other DNA sequences in the same sample also yield this CDR3. The chain combines TRBV29-1 with TRBJ2-3; D gene ambiguous. The CDR3 runs 12 residues. The V gene's germline CDR1 is SQVTM and CDR2 ANQGSEA. The V gene lost 3 bases and the J gene lost 0 bases, with 4 bases spanning the gap. In DNA, the CDR3 is TGCAGCGTTGAGGACAGCACAGATACGCAGTATTTT. Protein: CSVEDSTDTQYF.

V and J are TRBV5-1 and TRBJ2-5; the match to TRBD1 covers 9 bases. This CDR3 is 15 amino acids long. The germline V gene has CDR1 SGHRS and CDR2 YFSETQ. V was clipped by 3 bases and J by 0 bases; unmatched bases: 3. The DNA for the CDR3 is TGCGCCAGCAGCTCTTGGGACAGGGACCAAGAGACCCAGTACTTC. It translates to CASSSWDRDQETQYF.

The chain combines TRBV10-2 with TRBJ2-2; D tentatively reads TRBD1 or TRBD2 (7 bases each). The CDR3 is 14 amino acids. Per germline, CDR1 WSHSY and CDR2 SAAADI. V lost 7 bases and J 5 bases, leaving 14 bases between the germline ends. CDR3 amino acids: CASTRQGGTGELFF. The CDR3, as DNA: TGCGCCAGCACTAGACAGGGAGGGACCGGGGAGCTGTTTTTT.

This clone has just a few counts. V gene TRBV6-1 combines with J gene TRBJ2-1; TRBD2 is a possible D gene (5 bases). The CDR3 runs to 12 residues. Germline V gene lookup returns CDR1 MNHNS and CDR2 SASEGT. V was cut by 9 bases and J by 8 bases, with 14 bases left in between. Here the CDR3 DNA reads TGTGCCAGTCTTAGCCCCGGGGATGAGCAGTTCTTC. It encodes CASLSPGDEQFF.

Only one count was recorded for this clone. Just one base apart from a much larger clone, this may be a read error. This chain links TRBV11-2 with TRBJ2-1; D is unresolved. V lost 4 bases and J 5 bases, leaving 3 bases between the germline ends. The CDR3 contains 11 residues. CDR1 SGHAT and CDR2 FQNNGV come from the germline V gene. The DNA of the CDR3 is TGTGCCAGCAGCTACCACAATGAGCAGTTCTTC. It yields the protein CASSYHNEQFF.

The rearrangement links TRBV19 to TRBJ2-1; 8 bases are a match to TRBD1. The CDR3 covers 12 residues. Germline CDR1 LNHDA, CDR2 SQIVND (reference sequence). V trimming: 11 bases; J trimming: 8 bases; junction bases outside the gene matches: 8. The CDR3 bases are TGTGCCTCCCCCAGGGGGCTCCATGAGCAGTTCTTC. Amino acid sequence: CASPRGLHEQFF.

In its sample, this clone was seen once. The chain has TRBV19 and TRBJ1-2; D is perhaps TRBD1 (5 bases). Trimming removed 6 bases from V and 7 bases from J, with 21 bases in between. Germline V gives CDR1 LNHDA, CDR2 SQIVND (reference sequence). This CDR3 contains 15 residues. The CDR3: CASRTGESGIGGYTF. The CDR3, as DNA: TGTGCCAGTAGAACGGGCGAATCAGGGATAGGTGGCTACACCTTC.

This chain uses TRBV27 with TRBJ2-7; 7 bases are shared with TRBD2. The CDR3 is made up of 14 amino acids. The V and J ends lost 3 bases and 3 bases, in that order; junction bases with no gene match: 5. Germline V CDR1 and CDR2: MNHEY, SMNVEV (reference sequence). DNA of the CDR3: TGTGCCAGCAGTTTGAGCGGGGCGCGCTACGAGCAGTACTTC. Amino acids: CASSLSGARYEQYF.

The chain recombines TRBV27 with TRBJ2-7; TRBD1 aligns across 7 bases. Germline V gives CDR1 MNHEY, CDR2 SMNVEV (reference sequence). The CDR3 has 14 amino acids. With V trimmed by 8 bases and J by 1 base, 8 bases remained unmatched. The CDR3 reads CASSDREKSYEQYF. The CDR3 bases are TGTGCCAGCTCAGACAGGGAAAAGTCCTACGAGCAGTACTTC.

The J gene is TRBJ2-5, the V gene TRBV5-1; tentatively, D is TRBD1 or TRBD2 (5 bases each). From germline, CDR1 is SGHRS and CDR2 YFSETQ. Trimming took off 7 bases at V and 1 base at J, with 14 bases between the two ends. This CDR3 region has 14 residues. This chain's CDR3 is CASHWSGGQETQYF. The CDR3 bases are TGCGCCAGCCACTGGAGTGGGGGCCAAGAGACCCAGTACTTC.

The CDR3 region has the DNA TGTGCCAGTAATTTCAGGGGGGAGGGCCGCACAGATACGCAGTATTTT. It is translated as CASNFRGEGRTDTQYF. The chain is built from TRBV19 and TRBJ2-3; D possibly uses TRBD1 or TRBD2 (7 bases each). The CDR3 is 16 amino acids. Germline-derived CDR1 and CDR2 are LNHDA and SQIVND (reference sequence). Trimming cost V 7 bases and J 1 base, with 18 bases left between them.

The gene calls are TRBV5-5 and TRBJ1-6; D uncertain. The CDR3 is 12 amino acids. Trimming left V 2 bases short and J 7 bases short, with 4 bases between. Germline assignment: CDR1 SGHKS and CDR2 YYEKEE (reference sequence). CDR3 DNA: TGTGCCAGCAGCTTTCTAAATTCACCCCTCCACTTT. This translates into CASSFLNSPLHF.

This chain connects TRBV7-9 to TRBJ2-6; D remains unclear. CDR1 and CDR2 (germline): SEHNR, FQNEAQ (reference sequence). CDR3 size: 15 residues. V lost 5 bases and J 1 base, leaving 9 bases between the germline ends. The DNA of the CDR3 is TGTGCCAGCAGCCGAGACGGTTCTGGGGCCAACGTCCTGACTTTC. Amino acids: CASSRDGSGANVLTF.

The chain employs TRBV6-6 and TRBJ2-2, with D hard to call. This CDR3 comprises 14 residues. The germline V gene has CDR1 MNHNY and CDR2 SVGAGI (reference sequence). Trimming left V 7 bases short and J 3 bases short, with 12 bases between. The CDR3 sequence is CASKRGGDTGELFF. The CDR3 nucleotides read TGTGCCAGCAAGCGAGGTGGGGACACCGGGGAGCTGTTTTTT.

The chain links TRBV10-3 to TRBJ2-7, with D tentatively TRBD1 or TRBD2 (5 bases each). This CDR3 region has 17 residues. CDR1 and CDR2 from the germline V gene are ENHRY and SYGVKD. Trimming took off 0 bases at V and 4 bases at J, with 19 bases between the two ends. The CDR3 region is CAISESGVARFLYEQYF. The CDR3 nucleotides are TGTGCCATCAGTGAGTCGGGGGTGGCCAGGTTCTTGTACGAGCAGTACTTC.

This clone was counted a few times. The chain has TRBV6-6 and TRBJ2-1, with 13 bases fitting TRBD2. The trim removed 5 bases at V and 7 bases at J, leaving 5 bases unmatched. This CDR3 region has 15 residues. In germline, CDR1 is MNHNY, CDR2 SVGAGI (reference sequence). CDR3 coding DNA: TGTGCCAGCAGTGACACTAGCGGGAGGGCGAATGAGCAGTTCTTC. This encodes CASSDTSGRANEQFF.

V and J are TRBV28 and TRBJ1-1; 8 positions agree with TRBD1. This CDR3 region has 13 residues. Germline CDR1 is MDHEN and CDR2 is SYDVKM. With 10 bases clipped from V and 5 bases from J, the junction kept 9 bases outside the gene matches. CDR3 amino acids: CAITGQGNTEAFF. The CDR3 nucleotides read TGTGCCATCACAGGACAGGGTAATACTGAAGCTTTCTTT.

This chain connects TRBV5-1 to TRBJ1-4; 7 nucleotides match TRBD1. In germline, CDR1 is SGHRS, CDR2 YFSETQ. V gave up 4 bases and J gave up 4 bases; unmatched junction bases: 4. This CDR3 comprises 14 residues. CDR3 nucleotides: TGCGCCAGCAGCGCCCAGGGGGATAATGAAAAACTGTTTTTT. Translation gives CASSAQGDNEKLFF. Together with reference TRBV5-1 and TRBJ1-4, the CDR3 gives the full variable domain: KAGVTQTPRYLIKTRGQQVTLSCSPISGHRSVSWYQQTPGQGLQFLFEYFSETQRNKGNFPGRFSGRQFSNSRSEMNVSTLELGDSALYLCASSAQGDNEKLFFGSGTQLSVL.

The chain has TRBV28 and TRBJ2-7; possible D gene TRBD1, 5 bases. The germline gives CDR1 MDHEN, CDR2 SYDVKM. Trimming removed 9 bases at V and 1 base at J, with 16 bases between. The length of the CDR3 is 14 residues. The CDR3 loop reads CARPHPPGSYEQYF. DNA of the CDR3: TGTGCCAGGCCCCACCCTCCAGGGTCCTACGAGCAGTACTTC.